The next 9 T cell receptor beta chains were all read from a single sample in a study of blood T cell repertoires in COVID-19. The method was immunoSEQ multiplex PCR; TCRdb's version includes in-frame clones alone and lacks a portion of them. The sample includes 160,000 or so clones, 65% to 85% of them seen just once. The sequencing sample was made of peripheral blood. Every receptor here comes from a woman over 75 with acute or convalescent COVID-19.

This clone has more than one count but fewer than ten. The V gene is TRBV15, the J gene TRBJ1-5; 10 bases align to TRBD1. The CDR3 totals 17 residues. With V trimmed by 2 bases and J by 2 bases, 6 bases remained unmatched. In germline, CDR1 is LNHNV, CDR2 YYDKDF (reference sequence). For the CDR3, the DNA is TGTGCCACCAGCAGATTAACCGGGACAGGGGGCAATCAGCCCCAGCATTTT. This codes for CATSRLTGTGGNQPQHF.

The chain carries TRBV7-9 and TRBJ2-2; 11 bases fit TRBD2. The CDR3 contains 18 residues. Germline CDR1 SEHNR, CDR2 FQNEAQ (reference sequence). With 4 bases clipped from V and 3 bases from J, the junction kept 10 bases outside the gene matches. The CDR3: CASSSPEGTSGYTGELFF. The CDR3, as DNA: TGTGCCAGCAGCTCACCGGAGGGGACTAGCGGATACACCGGGGAGCTGTTTTTT.

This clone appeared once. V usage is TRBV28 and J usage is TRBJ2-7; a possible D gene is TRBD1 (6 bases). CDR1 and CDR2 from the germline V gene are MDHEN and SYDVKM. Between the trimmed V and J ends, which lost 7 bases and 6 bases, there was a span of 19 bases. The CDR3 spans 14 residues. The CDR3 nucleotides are TGTGCCAGCACTTCCCAGTTCCGCAGGGGCGAGCAGTACTTC. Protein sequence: CASTSQFRRGEQYF.

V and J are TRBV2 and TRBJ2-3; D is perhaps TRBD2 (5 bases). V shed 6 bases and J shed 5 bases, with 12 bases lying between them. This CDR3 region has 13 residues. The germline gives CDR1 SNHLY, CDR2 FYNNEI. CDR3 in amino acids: CASSGGRRDTQYF. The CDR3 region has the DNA TGTGCCAGCAGCGGAGGTCGGCGAGATACGCAGTATTTT. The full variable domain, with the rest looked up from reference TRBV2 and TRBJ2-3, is EPEVTQTPSHQVTQMGQEVILRCVPISNHLYFYWYRQILGQKVEFLVSFYNNEISEKSEIFDDQFSVERPDGSNFTLKIRSTKLEDSAMYFCASSGGRRDTQYFGPGTRLTVL.

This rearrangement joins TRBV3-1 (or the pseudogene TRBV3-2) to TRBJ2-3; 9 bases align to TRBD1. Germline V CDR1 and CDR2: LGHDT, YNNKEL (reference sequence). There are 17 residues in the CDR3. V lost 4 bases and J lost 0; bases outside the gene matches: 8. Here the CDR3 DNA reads TGTGCCAGCAGCCTAGGGACAGGGAACCCTAGCACAGATACGCAGTATTTT. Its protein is CASSLGTGNPSTDTQYF.

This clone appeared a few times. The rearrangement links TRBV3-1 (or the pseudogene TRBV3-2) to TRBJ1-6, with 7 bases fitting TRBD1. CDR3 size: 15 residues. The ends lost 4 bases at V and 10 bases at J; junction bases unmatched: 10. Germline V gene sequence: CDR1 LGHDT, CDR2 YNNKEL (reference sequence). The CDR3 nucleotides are TGTGCCAGCAGCCCCTGGACAGGTGGGGGCTCACCCCTCCACTTT. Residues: CASSPWTGGGSPLHF.

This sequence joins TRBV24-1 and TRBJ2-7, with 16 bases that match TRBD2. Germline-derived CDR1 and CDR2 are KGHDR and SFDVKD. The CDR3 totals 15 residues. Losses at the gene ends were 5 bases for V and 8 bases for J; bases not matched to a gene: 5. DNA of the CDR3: TGTGCCACCAGTGGAACGGGACTAGCGGGAGGGAAGCAGTACTTC. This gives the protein CATSGTGLAGGKQYF.

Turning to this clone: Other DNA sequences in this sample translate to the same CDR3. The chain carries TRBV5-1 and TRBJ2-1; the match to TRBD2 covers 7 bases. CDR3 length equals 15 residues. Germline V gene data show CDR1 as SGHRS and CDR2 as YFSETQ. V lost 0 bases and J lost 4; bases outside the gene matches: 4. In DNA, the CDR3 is TGCGCCAGCAGCTTGGGTCTAGCGGATTACAATGAGCAGTTCTTC. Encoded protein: CASSLGLADYNEQFF.

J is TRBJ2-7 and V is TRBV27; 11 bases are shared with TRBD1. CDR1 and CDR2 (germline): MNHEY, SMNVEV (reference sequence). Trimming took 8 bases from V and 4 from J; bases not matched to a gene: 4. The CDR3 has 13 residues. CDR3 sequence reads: CASGGTGGYEQYF. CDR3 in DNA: TGTGCCAGCGGTGGGACAGGGGGTTACGAGCAGTACTTC.